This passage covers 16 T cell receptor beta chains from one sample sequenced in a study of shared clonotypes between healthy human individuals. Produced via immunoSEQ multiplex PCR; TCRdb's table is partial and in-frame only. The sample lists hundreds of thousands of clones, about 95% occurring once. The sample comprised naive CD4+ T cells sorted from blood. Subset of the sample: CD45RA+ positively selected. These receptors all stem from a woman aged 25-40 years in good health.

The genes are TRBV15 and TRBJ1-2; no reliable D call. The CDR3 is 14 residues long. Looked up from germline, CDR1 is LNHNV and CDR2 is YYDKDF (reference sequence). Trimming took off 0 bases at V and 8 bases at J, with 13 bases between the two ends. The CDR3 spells CATSRDRYGNGYTF. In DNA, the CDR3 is TGTGCCACCAGCAGAGATCGCTACGGGAACGGCTACACCTTC.

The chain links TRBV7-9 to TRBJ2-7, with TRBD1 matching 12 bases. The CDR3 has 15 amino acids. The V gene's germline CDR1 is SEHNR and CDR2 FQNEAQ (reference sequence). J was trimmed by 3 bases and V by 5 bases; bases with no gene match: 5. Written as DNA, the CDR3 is TGTGCCAGCAGCGCCGGGACAGGGGGCTTCTACGAGCAGTACTTC. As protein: CASSAGTGGFYEQYF.

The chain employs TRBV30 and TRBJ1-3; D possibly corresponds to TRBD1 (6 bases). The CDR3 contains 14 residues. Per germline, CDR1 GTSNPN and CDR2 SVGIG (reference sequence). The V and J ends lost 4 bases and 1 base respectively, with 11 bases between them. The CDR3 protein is CAWKTGSSGNTIYF. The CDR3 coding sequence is TGTGCCTGGAAAACAGGGAGTTCTGGAAACACCATATATTTT.

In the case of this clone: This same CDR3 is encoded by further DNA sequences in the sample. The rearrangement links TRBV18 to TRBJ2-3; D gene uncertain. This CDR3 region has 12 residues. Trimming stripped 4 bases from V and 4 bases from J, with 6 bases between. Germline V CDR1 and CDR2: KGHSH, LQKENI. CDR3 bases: TGTGCCAGCTCACACCCCCCAGATACGCAGTATTTT. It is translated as CASSHPPDTQYF. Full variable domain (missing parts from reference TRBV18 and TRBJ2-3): NAGVMQNPRHLVRRRGQEARLRCSPMKGHSHVYWYRQLPEEGLKFMVYLQKENIIDESGMPKERFSAEFPKEGPSILRIQQVVRGDSAAYFCASSHPPDTQYFGPGTRLTVL.

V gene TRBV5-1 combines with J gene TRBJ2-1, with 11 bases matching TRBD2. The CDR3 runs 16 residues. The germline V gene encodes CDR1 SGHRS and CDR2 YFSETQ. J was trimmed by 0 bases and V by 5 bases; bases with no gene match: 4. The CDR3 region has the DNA TGCGCCAGCAGAGGACTAGCGGGTACCTCCTACAATGAGCAGTTCTTC. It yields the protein CASRGLAGTSYNEQFF. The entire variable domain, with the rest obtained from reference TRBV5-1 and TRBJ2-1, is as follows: KAGVTQTPRYLIKTRGQQVTLSCSPISGHRSVSWYQQTPGQGLQFLFEYFSETQRNKGNFPGRFSGRQFSNSRSEMNVSTLELGDSALYLCASRGLAGTSYNEQFFGPGTRLTVL.

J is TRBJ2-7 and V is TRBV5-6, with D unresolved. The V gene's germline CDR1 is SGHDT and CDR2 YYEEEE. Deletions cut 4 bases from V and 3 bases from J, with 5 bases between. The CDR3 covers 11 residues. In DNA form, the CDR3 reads TGTGCCAGCAGCCGCCTCTACGAGCAGTACTTC. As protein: CASSRLYEQYF.

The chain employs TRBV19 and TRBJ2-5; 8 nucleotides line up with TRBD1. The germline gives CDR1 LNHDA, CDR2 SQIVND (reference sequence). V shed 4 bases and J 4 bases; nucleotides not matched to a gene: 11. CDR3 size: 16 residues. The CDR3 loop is CASSSIRGRIGETQYF. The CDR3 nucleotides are TGTGCCAGTAGTAGCATCAGGGGGCGAATTGGAGAGACCCAGTACTTC.

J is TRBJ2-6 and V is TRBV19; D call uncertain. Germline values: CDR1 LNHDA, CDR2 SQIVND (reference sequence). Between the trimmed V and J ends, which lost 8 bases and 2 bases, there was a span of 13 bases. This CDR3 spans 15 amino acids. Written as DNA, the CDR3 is TGTGCCAGTTCCTTCTCCATAACTGGGGCCAACGTCCTGACTTTC. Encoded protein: CASSFSITGANVLTF.

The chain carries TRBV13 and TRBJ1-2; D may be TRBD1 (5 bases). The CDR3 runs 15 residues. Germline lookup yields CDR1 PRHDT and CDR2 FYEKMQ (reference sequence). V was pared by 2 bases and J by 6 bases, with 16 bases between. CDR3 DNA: TGTGCCAGCAGCTTATATGGGACCGCGGGGGATGGCTACACCTTC. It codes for CASSLYGTAGDGYTF.

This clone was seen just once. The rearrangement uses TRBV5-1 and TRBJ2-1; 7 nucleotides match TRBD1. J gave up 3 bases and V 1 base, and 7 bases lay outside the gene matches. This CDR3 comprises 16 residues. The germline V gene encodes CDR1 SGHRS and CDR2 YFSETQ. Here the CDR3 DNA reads TGCGCCAGCAGCTTGCAAGGGACAGATATCTACAATGAGCAGTTCTTC. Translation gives CASSLQGTDIYNEQFF.

The CDR3 reads CASSLGQGAVYEQYF. The CDR3 DNA reads as TGTGCCAGCTCCCTGGGACAGGGGGCTGTCTACGAGCAGTACTTC. This chain joins TRBV18 and TRBJ2-7; TRBD1 matches at 12 bases. J gave up 3 bases and V 6 bases, and 6 bases lay outside the gene matches. The CDR3 runs to 15 residues. Germline values: CDR1 KGHSH, CDR2 LQKENI.

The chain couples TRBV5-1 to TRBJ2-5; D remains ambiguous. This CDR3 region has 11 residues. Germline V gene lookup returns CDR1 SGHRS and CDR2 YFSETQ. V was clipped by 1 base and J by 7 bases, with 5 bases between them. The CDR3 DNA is TGCGCCAGCAGCTTGAAGGGGACCCAGTACTTC. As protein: CASSLKGTQYF.

Here the CDR3 reads CASTPFLGNTEAFF. The CDR3 DNA sequence: TGTGCCAGCACCCCTTTCCTGGGGAACACTGAAGCTTTCTTT. The chain couples TRBV2 to TRBJ1-1; the D is unclear. V lost 7 bases to trimming and J lost 1 base, with 13 bases between them. There are 14 residues in the CDR3. CDR1 is SNHLY and CDR2 is FYNNEI in the germline V gene.

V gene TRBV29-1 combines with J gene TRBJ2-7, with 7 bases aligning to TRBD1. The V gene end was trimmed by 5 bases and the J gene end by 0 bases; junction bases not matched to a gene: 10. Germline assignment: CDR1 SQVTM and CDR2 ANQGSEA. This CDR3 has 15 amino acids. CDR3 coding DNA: TGCAGCGTTCAGGGGACAGAAAAATCCTCCTACGAGCAGTACTTC. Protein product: CSVQGTEKSSYEQYF.

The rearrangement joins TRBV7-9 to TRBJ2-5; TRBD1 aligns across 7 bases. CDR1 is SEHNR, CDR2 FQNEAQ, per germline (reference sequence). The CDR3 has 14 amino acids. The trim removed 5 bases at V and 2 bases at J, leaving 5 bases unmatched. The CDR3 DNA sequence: TGTGCCAGCAGCCCCCGGACAGGTCAAGAGACCCAGTACTTC. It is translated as CASSPRTGQETQYF.

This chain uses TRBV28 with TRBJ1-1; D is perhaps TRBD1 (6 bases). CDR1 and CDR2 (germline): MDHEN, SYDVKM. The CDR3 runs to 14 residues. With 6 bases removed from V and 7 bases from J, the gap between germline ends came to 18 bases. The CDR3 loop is CASSTEQTGVEAFF. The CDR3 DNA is TGTGCCAGCAGCACGGAACAGACAGGAGTTGAAGCTTTCTTT.